This T cell receptor beta chain was documented in a study of T cells in Graves' hyperthyroidism and ophthalmopathy. Whole-study findings and limits: Most clonotypes expanded in thyroid above 0.001 were likewise present in blood.

Clinical symptoms, serum thyroxine, TRAb, thyroid ultrasound and orbital computed tomography established diagnosis. This clonotype was found many times. The antigen is undetermined. Regions amplified from RNA transcripts were the TCR beta CDR3 regions. A set of HTBI primers served as the primers for a first-round RT-PCR of the TCR CDR3. Each CDR3 protein is one row after TCRdb ran MiXCR on the multiplex PCR reads. The sample has about 250,000 distinct CDR3 sequences; roughly 15% are singletons. Germline-derived CDR1 and CDR2 are SGHRS and YFSETQ. CDR3 length: 13 residues. Trimming left V 3 bases short and J 10 bases short, with 14 bases between.

The clonotype originates from a woman aged 45-65 years with Graves' hyperthyroidism that later progressed to Graves' ophthalmopathy. The sample comprised blood. The chain uses TRBV5-1 and TRBJ2-1; D gene ambiguous. CDR3 sequence: CASSWMAAAEQFF. CDR3 DNA: TGCGCCAGCAGCTGGATGGCGGCGGCCGAGCAGTTCTTC. The whole variable domain, filled in from reference TRBV5-1 and TRBJ2-1, reads KAGVTQTPRYLIKTRGQQVTLSCSPISGHRSVSWYQQTPGQGLQFLFEYFSETQRNKGNFPGRFSGRQFSNSRSEMNVSTLELGDSALYLCASSWMAAAEQFFGPGTRLTVL.